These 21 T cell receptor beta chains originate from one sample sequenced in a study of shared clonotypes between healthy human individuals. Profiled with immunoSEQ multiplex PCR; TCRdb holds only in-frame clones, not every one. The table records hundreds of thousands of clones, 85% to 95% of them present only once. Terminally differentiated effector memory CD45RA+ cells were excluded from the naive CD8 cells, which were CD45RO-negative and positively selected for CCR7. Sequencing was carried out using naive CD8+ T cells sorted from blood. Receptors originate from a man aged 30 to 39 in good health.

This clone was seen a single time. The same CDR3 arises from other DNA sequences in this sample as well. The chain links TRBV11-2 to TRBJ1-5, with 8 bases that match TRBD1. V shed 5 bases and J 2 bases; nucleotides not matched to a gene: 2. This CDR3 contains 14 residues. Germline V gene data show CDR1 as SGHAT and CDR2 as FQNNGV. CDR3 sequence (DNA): TGTGCCAGCAGCCTGGGACAGGGCAATCAGCCCCAGCATTTT. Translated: CASSLGQGNQPQHF. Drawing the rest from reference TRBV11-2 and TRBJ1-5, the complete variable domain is EAGVAQSPRYKIIEKRQSVAFWCNPISGHATLYWYQQILGQGPKLLIQFQNNGVVDDSQLPKDRFSAERLKGVDSTLKIQPAKLEDSAVYLCASSLGQGNQPQHFGDGTRLSIL.

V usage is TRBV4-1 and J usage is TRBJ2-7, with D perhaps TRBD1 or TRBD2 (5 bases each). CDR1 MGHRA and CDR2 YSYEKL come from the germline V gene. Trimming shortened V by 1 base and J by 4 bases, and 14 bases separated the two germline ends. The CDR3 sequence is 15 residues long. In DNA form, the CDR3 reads TGCGCCAGCAGCCAAGTCGGGCAGGGAGTTTACGAGCAGTACTTC. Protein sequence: CASSQVGQGVYEQYF.

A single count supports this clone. The CDR3 region is CASSFEGQGGYEQYF. CDR3 coding DNA: TGTGCCAGCAGTTTCGAGGGGCAGGGGGGTTACGAGCAGTACTTC. The J gene is TRBJ2-7, the V gene TRBV27; a possible D gene is TRBD1 (7 bases). V was clipped by 3 bases and J by 4 bases, with 16 bases between them. This CDR3 contains 15 residues. Per the germline V gene, CDR1 is MNHEY and CDR2 is SMNVEV (reference sequence).

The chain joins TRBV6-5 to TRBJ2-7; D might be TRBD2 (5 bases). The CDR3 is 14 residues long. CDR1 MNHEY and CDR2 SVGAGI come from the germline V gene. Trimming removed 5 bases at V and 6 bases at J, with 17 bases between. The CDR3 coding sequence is TGTGCCAGCAGTCCTCCGGACTCCCCTAGCGAGCAGTACTTC. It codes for CASSPPDSPSEQYF.

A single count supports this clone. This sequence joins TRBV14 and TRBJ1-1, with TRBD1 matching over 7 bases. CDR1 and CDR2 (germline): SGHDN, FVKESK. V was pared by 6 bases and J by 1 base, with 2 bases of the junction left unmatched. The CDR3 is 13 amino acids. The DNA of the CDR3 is TGTGCCAGCAGTGGGACAGAGAACACTGAAGCTTTCTTT. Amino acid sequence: CASSGTENTEAFF. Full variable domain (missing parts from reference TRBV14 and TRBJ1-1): EAGVTQFPSHSVIEKGQTVTLRCDPISGHDNLYWYRRVMGKEIKFLLHFVKESKQDESGMPNNRFLAERTGGTYSTLKVQPAELEDSGVYFCASSGTENTEAFFGQGTRLTVV.

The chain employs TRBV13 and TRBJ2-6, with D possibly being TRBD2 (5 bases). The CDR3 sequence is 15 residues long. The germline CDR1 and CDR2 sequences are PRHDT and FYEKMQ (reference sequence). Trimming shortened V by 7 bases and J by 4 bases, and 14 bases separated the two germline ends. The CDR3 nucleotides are TGTGCCAGCACCCCGGGCGGGCCCGGGGCCAACGTCCTGACTTTC. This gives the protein CASTPGGPGANVLTF. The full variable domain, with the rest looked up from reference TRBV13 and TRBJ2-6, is AAGVIQSPRHLIKEKRETATLKCYPIPRHDTVYWYQQGPGQDPQFLISFYEKMQSDKGSIPDRFSAQQFSDYHSELNMSSLELGDSALYFCASTPGGPGANVLTFGAGSRLTVL.

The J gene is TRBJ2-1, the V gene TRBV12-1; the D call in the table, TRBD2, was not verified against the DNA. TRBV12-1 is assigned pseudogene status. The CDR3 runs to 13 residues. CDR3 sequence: CASSSRTNNEQFF. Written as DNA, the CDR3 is TGTGCCAGCAGCTCTAGGACTAACAATGAGCAGTTCTTC.

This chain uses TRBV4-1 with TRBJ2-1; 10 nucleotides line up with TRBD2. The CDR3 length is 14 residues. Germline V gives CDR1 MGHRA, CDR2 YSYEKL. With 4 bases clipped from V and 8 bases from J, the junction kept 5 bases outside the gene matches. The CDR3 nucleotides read TGCGCCAGCAGCCCCCTAGCGGGAGTTCATGAGCAGTTCTTC. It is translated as CASSPLAGVHEQFF.

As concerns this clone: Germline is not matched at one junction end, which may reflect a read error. The CDR3 spells CASSVGHYGYTF. The CDR3 nucleotides are TGTGCTAGCAGCGTCGGACACTATGGCTACACCTTC. The chain carries TRBV7-7 and TRBJ1-2; no clear D. Germline V gene data show CDR1 as SSHAT and CDR2 as FNYEAQ (reference sequence). The CDR3 is made up of 12 amino acids.

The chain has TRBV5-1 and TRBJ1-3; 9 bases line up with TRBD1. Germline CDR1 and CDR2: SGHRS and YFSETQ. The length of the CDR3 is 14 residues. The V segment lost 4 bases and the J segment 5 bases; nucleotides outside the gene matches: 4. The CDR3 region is CASSGGTGRNTIYF. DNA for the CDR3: TGCGCCAGCAGCGGCGGGACAGGGAGAAACACCATATATTTT.

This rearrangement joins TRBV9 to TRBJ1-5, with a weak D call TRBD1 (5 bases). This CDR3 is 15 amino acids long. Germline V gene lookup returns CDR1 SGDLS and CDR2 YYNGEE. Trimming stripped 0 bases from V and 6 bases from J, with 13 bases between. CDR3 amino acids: CASSVGGEAVQPQHF. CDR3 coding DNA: TGTGCCAGCAGCGTAGGAGGGGAAGCGGTTCAGCCCCAGCATTTT. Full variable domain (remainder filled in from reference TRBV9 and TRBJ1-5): DSGVTQTPKHLITATGQRVTLRCSPRSGDLSVYWYQQSLDQGLQFLIQYYNGEERAKGNILERFSAQQFPDLHSELNLSSLELGDSALYFCASSVGGEAVQPQHFGDGTRLSIL.

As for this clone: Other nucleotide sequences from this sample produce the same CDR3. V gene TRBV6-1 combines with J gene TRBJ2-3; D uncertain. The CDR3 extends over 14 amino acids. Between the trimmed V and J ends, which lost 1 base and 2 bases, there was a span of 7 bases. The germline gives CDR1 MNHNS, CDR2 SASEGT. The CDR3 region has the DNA TGTGCCAGCAGTGAAGTGGGGTCCACAGATACGCAGTATTTT. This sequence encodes CASSEVGSTDTQYF.

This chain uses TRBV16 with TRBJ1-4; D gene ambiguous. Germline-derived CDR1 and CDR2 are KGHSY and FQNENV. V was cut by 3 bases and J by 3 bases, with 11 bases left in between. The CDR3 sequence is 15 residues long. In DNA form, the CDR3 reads TGTGCCAGCAGCCAGGGAATTTGGGCTAATGAAAAACTGTTTTTT. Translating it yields CASSQGIWANEKLFF.

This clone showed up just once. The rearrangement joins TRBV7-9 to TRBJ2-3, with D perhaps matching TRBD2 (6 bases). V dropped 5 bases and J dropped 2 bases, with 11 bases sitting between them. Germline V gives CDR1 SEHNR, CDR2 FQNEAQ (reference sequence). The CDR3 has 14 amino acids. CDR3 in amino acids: CASSILANTDTQYF. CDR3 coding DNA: TGTGCCAGCAGCATACTAGCCAACACAGATACGCAGTATTTT.

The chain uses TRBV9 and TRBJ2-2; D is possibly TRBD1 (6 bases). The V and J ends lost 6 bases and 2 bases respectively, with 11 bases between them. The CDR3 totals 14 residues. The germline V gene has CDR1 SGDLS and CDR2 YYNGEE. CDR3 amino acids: CASTRTANTGELFF. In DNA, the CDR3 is TGTGCCAGCACCCGGACAGCTAACACCGGGGAGCTGTTTTTT.

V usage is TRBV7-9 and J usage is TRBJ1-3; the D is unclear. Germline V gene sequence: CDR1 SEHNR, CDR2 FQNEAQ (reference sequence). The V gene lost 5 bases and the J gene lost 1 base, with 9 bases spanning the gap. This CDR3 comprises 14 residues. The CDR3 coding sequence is TGTGCCAGCAGCGTAGGAGGTTCTGGAAACACCATATATTTT. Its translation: CASSVGGSGNTIYF.

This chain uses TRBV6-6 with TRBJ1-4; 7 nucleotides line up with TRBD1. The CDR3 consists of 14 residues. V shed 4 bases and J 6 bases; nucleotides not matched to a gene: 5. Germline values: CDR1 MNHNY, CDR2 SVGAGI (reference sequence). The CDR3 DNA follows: TGTGCCAGCAGTTCCGACAGGGAGGATGAAAAACTGTTTTTT. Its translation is CASSSDREDEKLFF.

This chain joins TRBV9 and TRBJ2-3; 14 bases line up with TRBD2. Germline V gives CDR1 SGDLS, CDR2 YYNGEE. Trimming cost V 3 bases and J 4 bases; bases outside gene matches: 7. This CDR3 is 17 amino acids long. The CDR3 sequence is CASSGGGTSGRADTQYF. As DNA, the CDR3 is TGTGCCAGCAGCGGAGGCGGGACTAGCGGGAGAGCAGATACGCAGTATTTT.

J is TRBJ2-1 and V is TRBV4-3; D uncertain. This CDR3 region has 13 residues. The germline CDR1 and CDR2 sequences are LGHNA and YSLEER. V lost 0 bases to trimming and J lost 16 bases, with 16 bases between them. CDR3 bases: TGCGCCAGCAGCCAAGAGAGGAGTCGGCATTCCTTCTTC. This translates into CASSQERSRHSFF.

The DNA of the CDR3 is TGTGCCAGCAGCTCGTTAAACACCGGGGAGCTGTTTTTT. Protein: CASSSLNTGELFF. The chain carries TRBV6-5 and TRBJ2-2; D unclear. Trimming took 6 bases from V and 2 from J, leaving 7 bases between them. This CDR3 has 13 amino acids. Germline values: CDR1 MNHEY, CDR2 SVGAGI.

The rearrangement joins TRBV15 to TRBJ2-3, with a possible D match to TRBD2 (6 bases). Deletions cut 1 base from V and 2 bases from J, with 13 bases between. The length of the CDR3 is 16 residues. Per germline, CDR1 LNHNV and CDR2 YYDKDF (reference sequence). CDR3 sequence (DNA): TGTGCCACCAGCAGAGGACTAGGGATCCTCACAGATACGCAGTATTTT. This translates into CATSRGLGILTDTQYF.